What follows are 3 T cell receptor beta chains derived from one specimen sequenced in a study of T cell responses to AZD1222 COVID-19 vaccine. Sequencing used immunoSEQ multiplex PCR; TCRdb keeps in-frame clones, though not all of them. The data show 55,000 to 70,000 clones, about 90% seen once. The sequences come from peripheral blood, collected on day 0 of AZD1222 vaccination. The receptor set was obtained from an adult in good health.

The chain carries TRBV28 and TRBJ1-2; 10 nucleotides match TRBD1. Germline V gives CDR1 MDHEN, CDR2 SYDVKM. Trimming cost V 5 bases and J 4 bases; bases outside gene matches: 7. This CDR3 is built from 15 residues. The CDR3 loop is CASSDPGQGSYGYTF. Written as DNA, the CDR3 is TGTGCCAGCAGTGACCCGGGACAGGGGTCCTATGGCTACACCTTC.

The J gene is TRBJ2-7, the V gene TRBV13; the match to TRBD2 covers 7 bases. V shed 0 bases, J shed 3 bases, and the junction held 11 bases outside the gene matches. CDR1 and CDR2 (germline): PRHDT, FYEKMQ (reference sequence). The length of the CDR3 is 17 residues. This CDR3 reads CASSLGVRASGSYEQYF. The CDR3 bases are TGTGCCAGCAGCTTAGGAGTCAGGGCTAGCGGAAGCTACGAGCAGTACTTC. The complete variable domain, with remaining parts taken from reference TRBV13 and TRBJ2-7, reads AAGVIQSPRHLIKEKRETATLKCYPIPRHDTVYWYQQGPGQDPQFLISFYEKMQSDKGSIPDRFSAQQFSDYHSELNMSSLELGDSALYFCASSLGVRASGSYEQYFGPGTRLTVT.

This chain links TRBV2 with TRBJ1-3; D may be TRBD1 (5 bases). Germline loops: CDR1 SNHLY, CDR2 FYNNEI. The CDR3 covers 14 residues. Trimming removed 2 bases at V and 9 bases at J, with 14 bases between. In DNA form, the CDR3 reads TGTGCCAGCAGTGAACAACAGGCACCGTTCACCATATATTTT. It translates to CASSEQQAPFTIYF.